The T cell receptor beta chain described here comes from a study of T cell responses to AZD1222 COVID-19 vaccine. The CDR3 sequence is 12 residues long. Trimming pared 3 bases from V and 4 bases from J, leaving 6 bases between. Germline CDR1 reads PRHDT; CDR2 reads FYEKMQ (reference sequence). Data came from immunoSEQ multiplex PCR; TCRdb stores just in-frame clones and leaves some out. The table has about 120,000 clones, about 89% seen once. This rearrangement joins TRBV13 to TRBJ1-2; D not resolved. This sequence originates from an adult in good health. Specimen: peripheral blood, collected on day 0 of AZD1222 vaccination. CDR3 region: CASSLEGYGYTF. The CDR3 DNA is TGTGCCAGCAGCTTGGAAGGCTATGGCTACACCTTC.